The rows below give T cell receptor beta chains drawn from one sample of a study of blood T cell repertoires in COVID-19. Profiled with immunoSEQ multiplex PCR; TCRdb holds only in-frame clones, not every one. The sample has roughly 300,000 clones; about 90% are singletons. Sequencing was done on a sample of PBMCs or T cells enriched from blood (not recorded which). The receptors come from a young woman who had recovered from COVID-19. The CDR3 runs from the conserved cysteine through the conserved F or W. D genes are given only for firm matches. Expanded clones get a size class; other rows say once, few or many, or leave the size out.

j_gene,abundance,v_gene,d_gene,CDR3nt,CDR3aa
TRBJ2-2,.,TRBV24-1,.,TGTGCCACCAGTGATGCCTCACAGGGTTTCGGGGAGCTGTTTTTT,CATSDASQGFGELFF
TRBJ1-2,.,TRBV15,TRBD1,TGTGCCACCAGCAGTTCCGGGACAGCCATCTATGGCTACACCTTC,CATSSSGTAIYGYTF
TRBJ1-2,.,TRBV27,.,TGTGCCAGCAGTTTAGGGGCAGTGGACCTGCGTGTCTACACCTTC,CASSLGAVDLRVYTF
TRBJ2-2,.,TRBV4-1,TRBD1,TGCGCCAGCAGCCAAGGCGGGACAGGGGAATCGTGGGGCACCGGGGAGCTGTTTTTT,CASSQGGTGESWGTGELFF
TRBJ2-2,.,TRBV6-5,TRBD1,TGTGCCAGCAGTCGGACAGGGGGCGCGGGCGGGGAGCTGTTTTTT,CASSRTGGAGGELFF
TRBJ1-2,.,TRBV5-4,.,TGTGCCAGCAGCTTGCTAGGGGCGCACTATGGCTACACCTTC,CASSLLGAHYGYTF
TRBJ2-1,.,TRBV2,.,TGTGCCAGCAGTGCGTCGGGGAAGCAGTTCTTC,CASSASGKQFF
TRBJ1-3,.,TRBV5-4,TRBD1,TGTGCCAGCAGCTTGGCCGGACAGGGTGAGCACACCATATATTTT,CASSLAGQGEHTIYF
TRBJ1-1,.,TRBV7-9,.,TGTGCCAGCAGCTTAGAGGGAGGCACTGAAGCTTTCTTT,CASSLEGGTEAFF
TRBJ1-4,once,TRBV3-1/TRBV3-2,.,TGTGCCAGCAGCTACCAGACAGATTTTTATGAAAAACTGTTTTTT,CASSYQTDFYEKLFF
TRBJ2-7,.,TRBV6-5,.,TGTGCCAGCTTTCCAGGGAAAAGGCACGAGCAGTACTTC,CASFPGKRHEQYF
TRBJ2-3,.,TRBV2,TRBD1,TGTGCCAGCAGCCTTCAGGGGGCGCTGGGCACAGATACGCAGTATTTT,CASSLQGALGTDTQYF
TRBJ2-7,.,TRBV30,TRBD1,TGTGCCTGGAGTGTAGTCAGGGGGCACCACGAGCAGTACTTC,CAWSVVRGHHEQYF
TRBJ2-4,.,TRBV14,.,TGTGCCAGCAGCCCAAGCGGACCCTTAGCCAAAAACATTCAGTACTTC,CASSPSGPLAKNIQYF
TRBJ1-2,.,TRBV7-9,TRBD1,TGTGCCAGCAGCTTACGGGGCCAGGGGGCGAACTATGGCTACACCTTC,CASSLRGQGANYGYTF
TRBJ1-1,.,TRBV4-1,.,TGCGCCAGCAGCCAAACCCCTAACGGGGGTCTCTCTGAAGCTTTCTTT,CASSQTPNGGLSEAFF
TRBJ2-3,.,TRBV27,.,TGTGCCAGCAGTCTAACCCCAACGTTTACGCAGTATTTT,CASSLTPTFTQYF
TRBJ1-5,.,TRBV15,.,TGTGCCACCAGCTCTGGGGGGAGGGCGCAGCATTTT,CATSSGGRAQHF
TRBJ1-2,.,TRBV5-1,TRBD1,TGCGCCAGCACCTGGACAGGGGGAGATTATGGCTACACCTTC,CASTWTGGDYGYTF
TRBJ1-5,few,TRBV19,.,TGTGCCAGTACCCCCTTGGGAGGGACACAGAATCTGCCCCAGCATTTT,CASTPLGGTQNLPQHF
TRBJ1-4,.,TRBV13,.,TGTGCCAGCAGACCTTCCGGGATGGATGAAAAACTGTTTTTT,CASRPSGMDEKLFF
TRBJ1-2,.,TRBV2,TRBD1,TGTGCCAAGGATCGACAGGGGGCTGTCTATGGCTACACCTTC,CAKDRQGAVYGYTF
TRBJ2-1,.,TRBV30,TRBD2,TGTGCCTGGAGACCTCTAGCGGGGGGGTTTAATGAGCAGTTCTTC,CAWRPLAGGFNEQFF
TRBJ1-1,.,TRBV28,.,TGTGCCAGCAGTTTATGGGGAGGGCGGGGCACTGAAGCTTTCTTT,CASSLWGGRGTEAFF
TRBJ2-7,.,TRBV7-9,TRBD2,TGTGCCAGCAGCTCGACGGGGACTAGCGGGGACCGTCCCTACGAGCAGTACTTC,CASSSTGTSGDRPYEQYF
TRBJ2-5,.,TRBV5-6,TRBD1,TGTGCCAGCAGCTCAACAGGGGGAGAGACCCAGTACTTC,CASSSTGGETQYF
TRBJ1-2,.,TRBV7-2,TRBD1,TGTGCCAGCAGCTCTCCAACAGGGGCCTCTGGCTACACCTTC,CASSSPTGASGYTF
TRBJ1-2,.,TRBV5-5,.,TGTGCCAGCAGCTTGGATCCGAGCGGCTACACCTTC,CASSLDPSGYTF
TRBJ2-2,once,TRBV30,.,TGTGCCTGGAGGTGGGGGGCCGGGGAGCTGTTTTTT,CAWRWGAGELFF
TRBJ2-1,once,TRBV18,.,TGTGCCAGCTCACCATTCGTCGGAGACAATGAGCAGTTCTTC,CASSPFVGDNEQFF
TRBJ1-6,.,TRBV3-1/TRBV3-2,.,TGTGCCAGCAGCCAAGCCGCGGGTGGGTCACCCCTCCACTTT,CASSQAAGGSPLHF
TRBJ1-1,few,TRBV5-1,TRBD1,TGCGCCAGCAGCTCCCGGACAGGGGGTAGGGGAAACACTGAAGCTTTCTTT,CASSSRTGGRGNTEAFF
TRBJ1-4,once,TRBV7-9,.,TGTGCCAGCAGCACATACCCCCCAACATTGGTCACTAATGAAAAACTGTTTTTT,CASSTYPPTLVTNEKLFF
TRBJ2-3,.,TRBV24-1,.,TGTGCCACCAGTGATGCTAGAGATACGCAGTATTTT,CATSDARDTQYF
TRBJ1-1,.,TRBV7-8,TRBD1,TGTGCCAGCAGCTCCCCCACGACAGGGAAAACTGAAGCTTTCTTT,CASSSPTTGKTEAFF
TRBJ1-1,.,TRBV10-3,.,TGTGCCATCAGTGACAGAGGGAAGACTGAAGCTTTCTTT,CAISDRGKTEAFF
TRBJ2-3,.,TRBV25-1,.,TGTGCCAGCACCCGGGGTGGGGAAGATACGCAGTATTTT,CASTRGGEDTQYF
TRBJ2-1,.,TRBV9,TRBD1,TGTGCCAGCAGAGACAGGGAGAACAATGAGCAGTTCTTC,CASRDRENNEQFF
TRBJ1-3,.,TRBV27,.,TGTGCCAGCAGTTTTCGGGGAGGAAACACCATATATTTT,CASSFRGGNTIYF
TRBJ1-5,.,TRBV19,.,TGTGCCAGTAGTATGGGGCAGAGCAATCAGCCCCAGCATTTT,CASSMGQSNQPQHF
TRBJ1-2,.,TRBV7-2,.,TGTGCCAGCAGCTTAGAAACTGGACAAATCTATGGCTACACCTTC,CASSLETGQIYGYTF
TRBJ2-7,.,TRBV5-1,TRBD1,TGCGCCAGCAGCCCCTCCCGAGGACAGGTATCCTACGAGCAGTACTTC,CASSPSRGQVSYEQYF
TRBJ2-3,.,TRBV3-1/TRBV3-2,.,TGTGCCAGCAGCCAAGATTCGGGACTCGGAACGCAGTATTTT,CASSQDSGLGTQYF
TRBJ1-1,.,TRBV6-2/TRBV6-3,TRBD1,TGTGCCAGCAGTTACCCCGGACAGGGGCCGAACACTGAAGCTTTCTTT,CASSYPGQGPNTEAFF
TRBJ1-1,.,TRBV3-1/TRBV3-2,TRBD1,TGTGCCAGCAGCCACACCGACAGGGAGACTGAAGCTTTCTTT,CASSHTDRETEAFF
TRBJ1-2,.,TRBV6-1,.,TGTGCCAGCAGCCCTGGGAGGGGCTATGGCTACACCTTC,CASSPGRGYGYTF
TRBJ2-5,.,TRBV5-1,.,TGCGCCAGCAGCAACCGGGACAACCAAGAGACCCAGTACTTC,CASSNRDNQETQYF
TRBJ2-2,.,TRBV19,.,TGTGCCACCCGGGACATTACCGGGGAGCTGTTTTTT,CATRDITGELFF
TRBJ1-3,.,TRBV18,TRBD1,TGTGCCAGCTCATTGGACAGGGGGAGTGGAAACACCATATATTTT,CASSLDRGSGNTIYF
TRBJ1-1,.,TRBV25-1,.,TGTGCCAGCAGAAGGGTGGGGGGTAAAACTGAAGCTTTCTTT,CASRRVGGKTEAFF
TRBJ2-7,.,TRBV19,.,TGTGCCAGTAGTATAGCAGGGGACTACGAGCAGTACTTC,CASSIAGDYEQYF
TRBJ1-1,.,TRBV6-2/TRBV6-3,TRBD1,TGTGCCAGCAGTAGGGGGCTAGAAGCTTTCTTT,CASSRGLEAFF
TRBJ1-4,.,TRBV5-1,TRBD1,TGCGCCAGCAGCTTGGGGGGACAGACTAATGAAAAACTGTTTTTT,CASSLGGQTNEKLFF
TRBJ2-7,.,TRBV6-5,.,TGTGCCAGCAGTCGAGCCGGGACAAAGGGCGAGCAGTACTTC,CASSRAGTKGEQYF
TRBJ2-1,.,TRBV19,TRBD1,TGTGCCAGTAAAGGACAGGGGGCAAGTGAGCAGTTCTTC,CASKGQGASEQFF